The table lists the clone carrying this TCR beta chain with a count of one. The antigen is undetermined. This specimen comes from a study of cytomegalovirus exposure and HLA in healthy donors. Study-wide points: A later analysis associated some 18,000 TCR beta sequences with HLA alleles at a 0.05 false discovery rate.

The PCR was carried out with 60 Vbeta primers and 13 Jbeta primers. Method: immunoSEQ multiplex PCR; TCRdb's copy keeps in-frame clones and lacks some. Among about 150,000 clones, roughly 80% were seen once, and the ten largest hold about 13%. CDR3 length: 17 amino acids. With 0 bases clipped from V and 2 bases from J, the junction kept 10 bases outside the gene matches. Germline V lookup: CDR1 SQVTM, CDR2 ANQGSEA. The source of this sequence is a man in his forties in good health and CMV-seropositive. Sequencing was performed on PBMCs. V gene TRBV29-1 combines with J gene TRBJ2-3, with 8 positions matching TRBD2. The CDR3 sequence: CSVEDLGLAGPTDTQYF. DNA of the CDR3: TGCAGCGTTGAAGATCTGGGGCTAGCGGGCCCCACAGATACGCAGTATTTT.